A single sample gave rise to the 5 T cell receptor beta chains below, sequenced in a study of T cells in Graves' hyperthyroidism and ophthalmopathy. Amplified TCR beta CDR3 regions derived from RNA transcripts. Carried out on the TCR CDR3, a first-round RT-PCR used the HTBI primer set. TCRdb redid the calling of the multiplex PCR reads with MiXCR, one entry per CDR3 protein. The sample shows around 50,000 distinct CDR3 sequences, roughly half of them seen only once. The sample comprised blood. The source is a woman aged 50 to 60 with Graves' ophthalmopathy.

This clonotype was recorded at least ten times. With a much larger clone just one base away, this may be a read error. This sequence joins TRBV10-3 and TRBJ2-7, with 8 bases fitting TRBD1. Trimming cost V 7 bases and J 4 bases; bases outside gene matches: 9. Germline lookup yields CDR1 ENHRY and CDR2 SYGVKD. This CDR3 comprises 14 residues. The CDR3 spells CAIKPGQGAYEQYF. CDR3 bases: TGTGCCATCAAGCCCGGGCAGGGGGCGTACGAGCAGTACTTC.

This clonotype has a count of ten or more. The V call is TRBV5-1, the J call TRBJ2-2, with a weak D call TRBD1 (5 bases). Germline V gives CDR1 SGHRS, CDR2 YFSETQ. V lost 0 bases and J 6 bases, leaving 9 bases between the germline ends. The CDR3 runs to 14 residues. This chain's CDR3 is CASSLDGQSGELFF. CDR3 nucleotide sequence: TGCGCCAGCAGCTTGGATGGACAATCCGGGGAGCTGTTTTTT.

The chain is built from TRBV7-2 and TRBJ2-1; 14 nucleotides agree with TRBD2. The junction had 2 bases not matched to a gene; V was cut back by 3 bases and J by 10 bases. The CDR3 runs 14 residues. Germline CDR1 is SGHTA and CDR2 is FQGNSA. The CDR3 DNA follows: TGTGCCAGCAGCTTTTGGACTAGCGGGAGGGAGCAGTTCTTC. Translated: CASSFWTSGREQFF.

This clonotype came up many times. V and J are TRBV5-4 and TRBJ1-1; D possibly corresponds to TRBD1 (5 bases). The CDR3 spans 14 residues. The V and J ends lost 4 bases and 1 base respectively, with 11 bases between them. Per the germline V gene, CDR1 is SGHNT and CDR2 is YYREEE (reference sequence). This CDR3 is CASSGTGGNTEAFF. In nucleotides, the CDR3 is TGTGCCAGCAGCGGGACGGGGGGGAACACTGAAGCTTTCTTT.

CDR3 sequence reads: CASSGAEAFF. As DNA, the CDR3 is TGTGCCAGCAGTGGAGCTGAAGCTTTCTTT. The V call is TRBV2, the J call TRBJ1-1; D unresolved. CDR3 size: 10 residues. Trimming removed 4 bases at V and 6 bases at J, with 3 bases between. CDR1 is SNHLY, CDR2 FYNNEI, per germline.